The 6 T cell receptor beta chains below all came from one sample that was sequenced in a study of beta chain features in type 1 diabetes. As every portion of the isolated RNA was reverse transcribed, the sequencing read expressed TCRB transcripts. Generated by immunoSEQ multiplex PCR, the TCRdb table keeps only in-frame clones and is missing some. In the table there are about 470,000 clones, around 28% of which are singletons. The sample comprised naive CD4+ T cells from blood. The receptors derive from a man between 18 and 29 years old in good health.

The V gene is TRBV14, the J gene TRBJ1-1; no definite D call. This CDR3 contains 14 residues. Germline lookup yields CDR1 SGHDN and CDR2 FVKESK. The V end was cut by 3 bases, the J end by 1 base, with 9 bases between. The CDR3 here is CASSQKFRNTEAFF. DNA of the CDR3: TGTGCCAGCAGCCAGAAGTTTAGGAACACTGAAGCTTTCTTT.

This clone was observed a few times. The rearrangement uses TRBV9 and TRBJ2-1, with 9 bases matching TRBD2. V was pared by 4 bases and J by 4 bases, with 9 bases of the junction left unmatched. CDR1 and CDR2 (germline): SGDLS, YYNGEE. The CDR3 is 16 residues long. The CDR3 here is CASSTQAAGGYNEQFF. The DNA for the CDR3 is TGTGCCAGCAGCACCCAGGCAGCGGGAGGATACAATGAGCAGTTCTTC.

This clone showed up just a few times. The V gene is TRBV7-9, the J gene TRBJ1-2; D not resolved. CDR1 is SEHNR and CDR2 is FQNEAQ in the germline V gene (reference sequence). The CDR3 sequence is 16 residues long. Trimming stripped 4 bases from V and 3 bases from J, with 18 bases between. The CDR3 sequence: CASSSRRRPADYGYTF. Here the CDR3 DNA reads TGTGCCAGCAGCTCACGAAGGAGGCCTGCGGACTATGGCTACACCTTC.

In regard to this clone: The sample holds other DNA sequences that translate to the same CDR3. V gene TRBV18 combines with J gene TRBJ2-3; 7 nucleotides match TRBD1. The CDR3 contains 13 residues. Germline V gene sequence: CDR1 KGHSH, CDR2 LQKENI. Trimming took 3 bases from V and 6 from J; bases not matched to a gene: 3. The CDR3 DNA follows: TGTGCCAGCTCACCCGACAGGGCCGATACGCAGTATTTT. This encodes CASSPDRADTQYF.

The V gene is TRBV20-1, the J gene TRBJ2-7; a possible D gene is TRBD2 (6 bases). Germline CDR1 is DFQATT and CDR2 is SNEGSKA (reference sequence). V lost 8 bases, J lost 6 bases, and 14 bases lay in between. The CDR3 totals 11 residues. CDR3 amino acids: CSCRLAFEQYF. In nucleotides, the CDR3 is TGCAGTTGCCGGCTAGCGTTCGAGCAGTACTTC.

As to this clone: A read error may account for a junction end that differs from germline. The chain combines TRBV7-3 with TRBJ2-2; TRBD2 agrees at 11 bases. This CDR3 has 16 residues. CDR1 SGHTA and CDR2 FQGTGA come from the germline V gene. The chain's CDR3 is CASSLSLAGGTGELFF. As DNA, the CDR3 is TGTGCCAGCAGTTTAAGCCTAGCGGGAGGCACCGGGGAGCTGTTTTTT.